This T cell receptor beta chain was obtained from a study of T-cell memory formation after mild COVID-19. The study's findings and limits: Some SARS-CoV-2-responding clones were already detected in memory before infection. Contracting CD4+ clones lay largely in CM and EM, with CD8+ ones residing in EMRA. The authors left the SARS-CoV-2 specificity of second-wave clones peaking on day 37 unconfirmed.

TCR alpha and TCR beta cDNA libraries with sample barcodes and UMIs came from 5'RACE using constant-segment primers. TCRdb re-called the 5' RACE reads with MiXCR, one entry per CDR3 protein. Of a few hundred thousand distinct CDR3 sequences listed, approximately 19% are singletons. This clonotype was seen a few times. Its antigen is unknown. The clonotype was recovered from a man younger than 35 who had mild COVID-19 (a few samples of this study predate the infection). Cell type and time point are not known. The sequenced sample consisted of PBMCs or a T cell subset sorted from them (not recorded which).

CDR3 bases: TGTGCCAGCAGCTTTAAAAATGAGCAGTTCTTC. Translation: CASSFKNEQFF. This rearrangement joins TRBV7-9 to TRBJ2-1, with D uncertain. Per germline, CDR1 SEHNR and CDR2 FQNEAQ (reference sequence). Trimming took 3 bases from V and 7 from J, leaving 4 bases between them. There are 11 residues in the CDR3.